This is a list of T cell receptor beta chains from one sample in a study of immune evolution from preneoplasia to lung adenocarcinoma. Libraries were prepared by immunoSEQ multiplex PCR; TCRdb keeps only in-frame clonotypes and omits some of them. The sample includes around 13,000 clones, 75% to 85% of them seen just once. The sample consisted of FFPE minimally invasive lung adenocarcinoma tissue. The receptors originated from a person aged 65 to 85 with lung adenocarcinoma. Both conserved end residues are part of each CDR3. D genes are given only for firm matches. Where a row states a size, it is once, few, many or the class of an expanded clone; other rows omit it.

- TRBJ1-5 TRBD1 TRBV28 TGTGCCAGCAAGAAAACGGGACAGGGATATAGCAATCAGCCCCAGCATTTT CASKKTGQGYSNQPQHF
- TRBJ1-1 - TRBV21-1 TGTGCCAGCAGACACGTTATAGACACAATTCGCACTGAAGCTTTCTTT CASRHVIDTIRTEAFF
once TRBJ2-1 - TRBV9 TGTGCCAGCAGCATAGACGGGGGGCGCGATGAGCAGTTCTTC CASSIDGGRDEQFF
- TRBJ2-2 TRBD2 TRBV19 TGTGCCAGCACTCTAGCGGGGGGTACCGGGGAGCTGTTTTTT CASTLAGGTGELFF
- TRBJ2-1 TRBD2 TRBV19 TGTGCCAGTAACCCTAGCGGGTACAATGAGCAGTTCTTC CASNPSGYNEQFF
- TRBJ1-2 - TRBV14 TGTGCCAGCAGCCGTCAGAGTTATGGCTACACCTTC CASSRQSYGYTF
- TRBJ1-5 - TRBV5-6 TGTGTCAGCAGCTTGGGAGGAATAGGCAATCAGCCCCAGCATTTT CVSSLGGIGNQPQHF
- TRBJ2-1 - TRBV28 TGTGCCAGCAGTTTAGCCGTCGCGTATGAGCAGTTCTTC CASSLAVAYEQFF
once TRBJ1-5 - TRBV7-9 TGTGCCAGCAGCCAGAATGGCAATCAGCCCCAGCATTTT CASSQNGNQPQHF
- TRBJ2-3 - TRBV14 TGTGCCAGCAGCCAAGATATTGTTATCACAGATACGCAGTATTTT CASSQDIVITDTQYF
once TRBJ1-3 TRBD1 TRBV30 TGTGCCTGGAGTGTATTGGGACAGGGGAGCGACACCATATATTTT CAWSVLGQGSDTIYF
- TRBJ1-2 - TRBV30 TGTGCCTGGAGTCCTCCGGGAGACTGGGGGGTCTATGGCTACACCTTC CAWSPPGDWGVYGYTF
- TRBJ2-1 - TRBV6-5 TGTGCCAGCAGTTACTCCGTGGGGTTTTTCGGCAATGAGCAGTTCTTC CASSYSVGFFGNEQFF
- TRBJ2-2 - TRBV11-2 TGTGCCAGCAGCTTAGATGCGTGGGGGAGGAACACCGGGGAGCTGTTTTTT CASSLDAWGRNTGELFF
- TRBJ1-2 TRBD1 TRBV30 TGTGCCTATCCGGACAGGGGGAACTATGGCTACACCTTC CAYPDRGNYGYTF
- TRBJ2-1 - TRBV5-1 TGCGCCAGCACCCAGGACAGCTCCTACAATGAGCAGTTCTTC CASTQDSSYNEQFF
- TRBJ1-4 TRBD1 TRBV5-4 TGTGCCAGCCGGACAGGCCTTAATGAAAAACTGTTTTTT CASRTGLNEKLFF
- TRBJ1-1 TRBD1 TRBV30 TGTGCCTGGAGTGTGGACAGGGTAGTCACTGAAGCTTTTTTT CAWSVDRVVTEAFF
- TRBJ1-1 - TRBV20-1 TGCAGTGCTAGCGGGGCTGAAGCTTTCTTT CSASGAEAFF
once TRBJ2-7 - TRBV4-2 TGTGCCAGCAGCCAAGATCTGACGGGAAGTTCCTACGAGCAGTACTTC CASSQDLTGSSYEQYF
- TRBJ1-3 - TRBV30 TGTGCCTGGAGTATCGACACCATATATTTT CAWSIDTIYF
- TRBJ2-7 TRBD2 TRBV7-2 TGTGCCAGCAGCTCCTCTAGCGGGAGCGGCGAGCAGTACTTC CASSSSSGSGEQYF
- TRBJ1-1 - TRBV28 TGTGCCAGCAGTTCACAGGTTGAAGCTTTCTTT CASSSQVEAFF
- TRBJ2-1 - TRBV7-3 TGTGCCAGCAGCCCAGAGAATGAGCAGTTCTTC CASSPENEQFF
few TRBJ2-6 - TRBV6-1 TGTGCCAGCAGCGGGTTTTCCTCTGGGGCCAACGTCCTGACTTTC CASSGFSSGANVLTF
- TRBJ1-2 TRBD1 TRBV5-1 TGCGCCAGCAGCACGGGGACAGGGGGTTACTATGGCTACACCTTC CASSTGTGGYYGYTF
- TRBJ2-6 - TRBV6-6 TGTGCCAGCGTCAGAATAAGCTCTGGGGCCAACGTCCTGACTTTC CASVRISSGANVLTF
- TRBJ2-7 - TRBV30 TGTGCCTGGAGTTCCGGGACCTTAAGCTCCTACGAGCAGTACTTC CAWSSGTLSSYEQYF
- TRBJ2-4 - TRBV19 TGTGCCAGTACAGGGTCCAAAAACATTCAGTACTTC CASTGSKNIQYF
- TRBJ2-7 TRBD1 TRBV30 TGTGCCTGGAGACAGGGGGCGGGCTACGAGCAGTACTTC CAWRQGAGYEQYF
- TRBJ1-1 - TRBV11-2 TGTGCCAGCAGCTCCTTACGGGGTTTGACTGAAGCTTTCTTT CASSSLRGLTEAFF
- TRBJ2-3 TRBD1 TRBV7-9 TGTGCCAGCACCACCGTAGGACAGGGAACGCCGACGCAGTATTTT CASTTVGQGTPTQYF
- TRBJ2-1 - TRBV7-9 TGTGCCAGCAGCTTGGGACTCCACAATGAGCAGTTCTTC CASSLGLHNEQFF
- TRBJ1-2 - TRBV28 TGTGCCAGCAGGCTCTCGGCCTCCGGGACCCGGGATGGCTACACCTTC CASRLSASGTRDGYTF
- TRBJ2-1 TRBD1 TRBV9 TGTGCCAGCAGCGTCACAGGGGTTGACGATGAGCAGTTCTTC CASSVTGVDDEQFF
once TRBJ2-7 TRBD1 TRBV4-1 TGCGCCAGCAGCCAAGAGTTTACAGGGGGGCAGTACTTC CASSQEFTGGQYF
- TRBJ1-2 TRBD1 TRBV6-6 TGTGCCAGCAGTACGGGGACAGGCGGCTACACCTTC CASSTGTGGYTF
- TRBJ1-4 - TRBV7-9 TGTGCCAGCAGCCCTGGGAGTCTAGAGGGTGAAAAACTGTTTTTT CASSPGSLEGEKLFF
- TRBJ2-5 - TRBV4-1 TGCGCCAGCAGCCAAGAGTCTTGGCCAGAAGAGACCCAGTACTTC CASSQESWPEETQYF
- TRBJ1-5 - TRBV19 TGTGCCAGTAGTTTAGGGTCTAGCAATCAGCCCCAGCATTTT CASSLGSSNQPQHF
few TRBJ1-2 - TRBV7-9 TGTGCCAGCAGCCTGGACTATGGCTACACCTTC CASSLDYGYTF
- TRBJ1-5 - TRBV5-3 TGTGCCAGAAGCTCGCCGAGGCAGGGTAATCAGCCCCAGCATTTT CARSSPRQGNQPQHF
- TRBJ1-3 - TRBV25-1 TGTGCCAGCAGTGTATCCGGAAACACCATATATTTT CASSVSGNTIYF
once TRBJ1-1 - TRBV14 TGTGCCAGCAGCCAAGATCTGGGCGTGAAGTCAGAGGCTGAAGCTTTCTTT CASSQDLGVKSEAEAFF
- TRBJ1-5 - TRBV4-2 TGTGCCAGCAGCCAAGACGGCCAGCCCCAGCATTTT CASSQDGQPQHF
- TRBJ1-5 TRBD1 TRBV18 TGTGCCAGCTCATCCGGGACAGGGAGAATTAATCAGCCCCAGCATTTT CASSSGTGRINQPQHF
- TRBJ1-4 - TRBV6-5 TGTGCCAGCAGTTACTCGAGAGGGAGAGGTGGTGAAAAACTGTTTTTT CASSYSRGRGGEKLFF
- TRBJ2-3 - TRBV7-2 TGTGCCAGCAGCCCTATGCGGAAGCCGGGCACAGATACGCAGTATTTT CASSPMRKPGTDTQYF